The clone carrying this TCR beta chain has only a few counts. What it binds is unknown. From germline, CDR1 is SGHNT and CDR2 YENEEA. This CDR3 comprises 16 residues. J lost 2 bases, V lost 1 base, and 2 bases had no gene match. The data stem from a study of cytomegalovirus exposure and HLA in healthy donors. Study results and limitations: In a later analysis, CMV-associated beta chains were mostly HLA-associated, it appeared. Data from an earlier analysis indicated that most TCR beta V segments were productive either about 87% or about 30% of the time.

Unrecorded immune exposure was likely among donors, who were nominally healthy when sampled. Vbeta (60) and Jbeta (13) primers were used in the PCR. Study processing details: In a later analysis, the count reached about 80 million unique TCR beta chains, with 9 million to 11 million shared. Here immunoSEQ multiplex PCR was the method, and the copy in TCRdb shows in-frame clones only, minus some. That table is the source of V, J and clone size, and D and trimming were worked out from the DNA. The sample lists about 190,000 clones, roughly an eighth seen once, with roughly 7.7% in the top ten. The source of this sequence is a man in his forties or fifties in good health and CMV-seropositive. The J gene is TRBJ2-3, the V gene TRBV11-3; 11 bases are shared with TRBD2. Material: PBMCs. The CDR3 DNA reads TGTGCCAGCAGCTTAGTGACTAGCGGGGCCACAGATACGCAGTATTTT. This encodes CASSLVTSGATDTQYF.